The 25 T cell receptor beta chains listed next were all sequenced from one sample in a study of graft-versus-host responses after intestinal transplantation. The method was immunoSEQ multiplex PCR; TCRdb's version includes in-frame clones alone and lacks a portion of them. The sample carries about 25,000 clones, over 90% recorded once. Sequencing used PBMCs, obtained 18 days after transplant. All receptors derive from a human patient who received an intestinal transplant, so some T cells may come from the graft donor.

This clone was recorded a few times. The chain joins TRBV10-2 to TRBJ1-1; D not certain. V was shortened by 2 bases and J by 10 bases, with 17 bases between the two germline ends. Germline V CDR1 and CDR2: WSHSY, SAAADI. The CDR3 runs 14 residues. The CDR3 coding sequence is TGCGCCAGCAGTGAGGGGGAGAGGAGCCCTAGAGCTTTCTTT. Amino acids: CASSEGERSPRAFF.

The CDR3 DNA sequence: TGTGCCAGTAGTATCTGGGGGAACACTGAAGCTTTCTTT. Its protein product is CASSIWGNTEAFF. The chain combines TRBV19 with TRBJ1-1; no reliable D call. V lost 3 bases, J lost 1 base, and 6 bases lay in between. The CDR3 runs 13 residues. CDR1 LNHDA and CDR2 SQIVND come from the germline V gene (reference sequence).

V is TRBV10-1 and J is TRBJ2-7, with 9 bases lining up with TRBD2. The CDR3 is 15 amino acids. V lost 0 bases, J lost 7 bases, and 7 bases stayed unmatched. Germline lookup yields CDR1 WNHNN and CDR2 SYGVQD (reference sequence). For the CDR3, the DNA is TGCGCCAGCAGTGAGTCTAGTAGCGGGGGCGGAGAGCAGTACTTC. Translation: CASSESSSGGGEQYF.

The chain couples TRBV15 to TRBJ2-4, with a possible D match to TRBD2 (5 bases). The CDR3 runs to 13 residues. Germline assignment: CDR1 LNHNV and CDR2 YYDKDF (reference sequence). V gave up 5 bases and J gave up 13 bases, with 18 bases separating them. In nucleotides, the CDR3 is TGTGCCACCAGCGATGAACCCGGACGGGAACAGTACTTC. Translating gives CATSDEPGREQYF.

V usage is TRBV28 and J usage is TRBJ2-7; the D gene is possibly TRBD2 (5 bases). V was clipped by 7 bases and J by 2 bases, with 15 bases between them. Germline CDR1 is MDHEN and CDR2 is SYDVKM. This CDR3 has 14 residues. The DNA for the CDR3 is TGTGCCAGCAACTCCGGGATCTCCCCCTACGAGCAGTACTTC. Protein sequence: CASNSGISPYEQYF.

The rearrangement uses TRBV7-9 and TRBJ2-3, with D unclear. The CDR3 has 15 residues. CDR1 is SEHNR and CDR2 is FQNEAQ in the germline V gene (reference sequence). Between the trimmed V and J ends, which lost 5 bases and 3 bases, there was a span of 15 bases. The CDR3 DNA reads TGTGCCAGCAGCACAAAAGAAGGGCGAACAGATACGCAGTATTTT. This gives the protein CASSTKEGRTDTQYF.

The rearrangement joins TRBV6-1 to TRBJ1-1, with D unclear. Germline CDR1 and CDR2: MNHNS and SASEGT. V gave up 4 bases and J gave up 0 bases, with 12 bases separating them. CDR3 length: 15 residues. CDR3 residues: CASSVRGSLNTEAFF. Here the CDR3 DNA reads TGTGCCAGCAGTGTTCGGGGATCCTTGAACACTGAAGCTTTCTTT.

The chain recombines TRBV5-1 with TRBJ2-1; D possibly matches TRBD1 or TRBD2 (5 bases each). This CDR3 has 15 residues. Between the trimmed V and J ends, which lost 4 bases and 13 bases, there was a span of 24 bases. Germline CDR1 SGHRS, CDR2 YFSETQ. The CDR3 coding sequence is TGCGCCAGCAGCACCGATCCGGGACCGACATCAATTCAGTTCTTC. Amino acids: CASSTDPGPTSIQFF. The variable domain in full, completed from reference TRBV5-1 and TRBJ2-1, reads KAGVTQTPRYLIKTRGQQVTLSCSPISGHRSVSWYQQTPGQGLQFLFEYFSETQRNKGNFPGRFSGRQFSNSRSEMNVSTLELGDSALYLCASSTDPGPTSIQFFGPGTRLTVL.

The chain is built from TRBV27 and TRBJ1-2; 8 nucleotides line up with TRBD1. V was clipped by 6 bases and J by 8 bases; unmatched bases: 20. The CDR3 covers 17 residues. Germline V gene lookup returns CDR1 MNHEY and CDR2 SMNVEV (reference sequence). This CDR3 is CASRLRLGGRGRRGYTF. CDR3 bases: TGTGCCAGCAGGCTCCGCCTTGGAGGCAGGGGGCGCAGGGGCTACACCTTC.

V usage is TRBV18 and J usage is TRBJ1-6; no reliable D call. Trimming took off 3 bases at V and 7 bases at J, with 4 bases between the two ends. This CDR3 region has 12 residues. Germline V gene sequence: CDR1 KGHSH, CDR2 LQKENI. The CDR3 protein is CASSPGNSPLHF. In DNA form, the CDR3 reads TGTGCCAGCTCACCGGGGAATTCACCCCTCCACTTT.

As regards this clone: One end of the junction is discordant with germline, which a read error may explain. V is TRBV4-2 and J is TRBJ2-1; D gene uncertain. Germline values: CDR1 LGHNA, CDR2 YNFKEQ. The CDR3 length is 11 residues. CDR3 loop: CASSQAQRKIF. DNA for the CDR3: TGTGCCAGCAGCCAAGCCCAGCGAAAGATCTTC.

In DNA form, the CDR3 reads TGTGCCTGGAGCGAAGGGTACAGAGCAACTAATGAAAAACTGTTTTTT. Amino acid sequence: CAWSEGYRATNEKLFF. The chain uses TRBV30 and TRBJ1-4; D unclear. Deletions cut 3 bases from V and 0 bases from J, with 14 bases between. CDR3 length equals 16 residues. Germline values: CDR1 GTSNPN, CDR2 SVGIG (reference sequence).

This clone was observed a single time. V is TRBV29-1 and J is TRBJ1-2, with 7 bases that match TRBD1. Per the germline V gene, CDR1 is SQVTM and CDR2 is ANQGSEA. Trimming cost V 6 bases and J 2 bases; bases outside gene matches: 9. CDR3 length: 14 amino acids. DNA of the CDR3: TGCAGCGTACAGGGGCAGGGAACGAACTATGGCTACACCTTC. As protein: CSVQGQGTNYGYTF. Looking up the rest from reference TRBV29-1 and TRBJ1-2 gives the full variable domain: SAVISQKPSRDICQRGTSLTIQCQVDSQVTMMFWYRQQPGQSLTLIATANQGSEATYESGFVIDKFPISRPNLTFSTLTVSNMSPEDSSIYLCSVQGQGTNYGYTFGSGTRLTVV.

This chain connects TRBV7-8 to TRBJ2-2, with D perhaps matching TRBD2 (7 bases). Trimming stripped 5 bases from V and 7 bases from J, with 17 bases between. This CDR3 region has 15 residues. Germline CDR1 and CDR2: SGHVS and FQNEAQ. The CDR3 reads CASSPTGGWSGELFF. The CDR3 DNA is TGTGCCAGCAGCCCCACGGGGGGCTGGAGCGGGGAGCTGTTTTTT. The whole variable domain, filled in from reference TRBV7-8 and TRBJ2-2, reads GAGVSQSPRYKVAKRGQDVALRCDPISGHVSLFWYQQALGQGPEFLTYFQNEAQLDKSGLPSDRFFAERPEGSVSTLKIQRTQQEDSAVYLCASSPTGGWSGELFFGEGSRLTVL.

This clone has a handful of counts. This sequence joins TRBV19 and TRBJ1-5, with D maybe TRBD1 (5 bases). Germline V gene lookup returns CDR1 LNHDA and CDR2 SQIVND (reference sequence). The CDR3 has 15 residues. V was shortened by 6 bases and J by 2 bases, with 14 bases between the two germline ends. CDR3 in amino acids: CASRKGTVGNQPQHF. The DNA of the CDR3 is TGTGCCAGTAGAAAAGGGACGGTAGGCAATCAGCCCCAGCATTTT.

The V and J genes are TRBV4-1 and TRBJ2-6; D is unresolved. There are 16 residues in the CDR3. Germline lookup yields CDR1 MGHRA and CDR2 YSYEKL. V was pared by 1 base and J by 1 base, with 8 bases between. The CDR3: CASSQGVASGANVLTF. Here the CDR3 DNA reads TGCGCCAGCAGCCAAGGAGTTGCATCTGGGGCCAACGTCCTGACTTTC.

The J gene is TRBJ2-5, the V gene TRBV29-1; 8 bases agree with TRBD2. There are 13 residues in the CDR3. Germline CDR1 is SQVTM and CDR2 is ANQGSEA. V lost 4 bases and J lost 2; bases outside the gene matches: 3. The CDR3, as DNA: TGCAGCGTTGGTCGCGGGGGGCAAGAGACCCAGTACTTC. It codes for CSVGRGGQETQYF.

The chain combines TRBV4-1 with TRBJ2-7; D may be TRBD1 or TRBD2 (6 bases each). The germline CDR1 and CDR2 sequences are MGHRA and YSYEKL. V lost 2 bases, J lost 4 bases, and 15 bases lay in between. The CDR3 extends over 15 amino acids. The CDR3 is CASSQFYGGLYEQYF. The CDR3, as DNA: TGCGCCAGCAGCCAATTCTACGGGGGCTTATACGAGCAGTACTTC.

The gene calls are TRBV4-1 and TRBJ2-1, with unresolved D. The length of the CDR3 is 17 residues. V was trimmed by 1 base and J by 5 bases, leaving 18 bases between them. Germline loops: CDR1 MGHRA, CDR2 YSYEKL. The CDR3 is CASSQGSGVGVNNEQFF. The CDR3 DNA is TGCGCCAGCAGCCAAGGATCTGGCGTTGGAGTAAACAATGAGCAGTTCTTC.

CDR3 sequence (DNA): TGTGCCATCAGTGAGTCGGGGGACGGTCGCTATGGCTACACCTTC. Translating it yields CAISESGDGRYGYTF. The J gene is TRBJ1-2, the V gene TRBV10-3; D might be TRBD1 (5 bases). Germline-derived CDR1 and CDR2 are ENHRY and SYGVKD. There are 15 residues in the CDR3. V shed 0 bases and J shed 4 bases, with 12 bases lying between them.

The chain joins TRBV5-1 to TRBJ1-3, with a possible D match to TRBD1 (5 bases). The CDR3 is made up of 14 amino acids. Germline assignment: CDR1 SGHRS and CDR2 YFSETQ. Trimming stripped 3 bases from V and 1 base from J, with 8 bases between. The CDR3 DNA reads TGCGCCAGCAGCTCTGGGACTTCTGGAAACACCATATATTTT. Its translation is CASSSGTSGNTIYF.

V usage is TRBV11-3 and J usage is TRBJ2-7, with D perhaps assigned TRBD1 or TRBD2 (7 bases each). This CDR3 region has 13 residues. The germline V and J ends were trimmed by 8 bases and 5 bases, with 16 bases remaining between them. Germline CDR1 reads SGHNT; CDR2 reads YENEEA. CDR3 residues: CASARQGGNEQYF. CDR3 nucleotide sequence: TGTGCCAGCGCCCGACAGGGAGGGAACGAGCAGTACTTC.

The genes are TRBV6-1 and TRBJ1-5, with unresolved D. Germline V lookup: CDR1 MNHNS, CDR2 SASEGT. The V end was cut by 1 base, the J end by 0 bases, with 10 bases between. This CDR3 is built from 16 residues. This CDR3 is CASSEGGGYSNQPQHF. As DNA, the CDR3 is TGTGCCAGCAGTGAAGGGGGAGGCTATAGCAATCAGCCCCAGCATTTT.

Only one count was recorded for this clone. The chain combines TRBV12-2 with TRBJ1-2. TRBV12-2 is described as a pseudogene. The length of the CDR3 is 18 residues. The chain's CDR3 is CASRLAEANRPTNYGYTF. DNA of the CDR3: TGTGCAAGTCGCTTAGCGGAGGCCAACCGTCCGACTAACTATGGCTACACCTTC.

The chain joins TRBV11-2 to TRBJ2-3; 8 bases are shared with TRBD2. Losses at the gene ends were 0 bases for V and 5 bases for J; bases not matched to a gene: 13. Germline V gives CDR1 SGHAT, CDR2 FQNNGV. The CDR3 contains 18 residues. The CDR3 sequence is CASSLDLRLRGAVDTQYF. The CDR3 DNA reads as TGTGCCAGCAGCTTAGATCTAAGATTGCGGGGGGCCGTAGATACGCAGTATTTT.